This passage covers 16 T cell receptor beta chains from one sample sequenced in a study of cytomegalovirus exposure and HLA in healthy donors. The PCR was carried out with 60 Vbeta primers and 13 Jbeta primers. Produced via immunoSEQ multiplex PCR; TCRdb's table is partial and in-frame only. There are about 160,000 clones in the sample; 80% to 90% occur only once, and about 0.76% lies in the top ten. The source material was PBMCs. The origin of the receptors is a woman between 18 and 29 years old in good health and CMV-seronegative.

The gene calls are TRBV15 and TRBJ2-7, with D possibly being TRBD2 (5 bases). V dropped 0 bases and J dropped 2 bases, with 11 bases sitting between them. CDR3 size: 15 residues. Germline V gene data show CDR1 as LNHNV and CDR2 as YYDKDF (reference sequence). This CDR3 reads CATSRDHGETYEQYF. The CDR3 coding sequence is TGTGCCACCAGCAGAGATCACGGGGAAACCTACGAGCAGTACTTC.

The chain employs TRBV14 and TRBJ1-2, with a weak D call TRBD1 (6 bases). Trimming removed 2 bases from V and 0 bases from J, with 10 bases in between. CDR3 length equals 15 residues. Looked up from germline, CDR1 is SGHDN and CDR2 is FVKESK. CDR3: CASSQLQGSNYGYTF. DNA of the CDR3: TGTGCCAGCAGCCAATTACAGGGTTCTAACTATGGCTACACCTTC.

Only one count was recorded for this clone. V gene TRBV5-1 combines with J gene TRBJ2-5; perhaps TRBD1 as D (6 bases). This CDR3 is 14 amino acids long. Trimming removed 5 bases from V and 5 bases from J, with 16 bases in between. Looked up from germline, CDR1 is SGHRS and CDR2 is YFSETQ. The DNA of the CDR3 is TGCGCCAGCAGTGGTGCAGGGGCAGCGGAGACCCAGTACTTC. Translating gives CASSGAGAAETQYF. Using reference TRBV5-1 and TRBJ2-5 for the parts outside the CDR3, the full variable domain is KAGVTQTPRYLIKTRGQQVTLSCSPISGHRSVSWYQQTPGQGLQFLFEYFSETQRNKGNFPGRFSGRQFSNSRSEMNVSTLELGDSALYLCASSGAGAAETQYFGPGTRLLVL.

The rearrangement joins TRBV4-1 to TRBJ2-3; 8 nucleotides line up with TRBD2. CDR3 size: 18 residues. In germline, CDR1 is MGHRA, CDR2 YSYEKL. V was clipped by 4 bases and J by 6 bases; unmatched bases: 18. The CDR3 DNA reads TGCGCCAGCAGCCGGGGGGTTGGGACGGGAGGGCCGCAGGATACGCAGTATTTT. It is translated as CASSRGVGTGGPQDTQYF.

The chain has TRBV5-4 and TRBJ1-2, with 8 bases aligning to TRBD1. Germline lookup yields CDR1 SGHNT and CDR2 YYREEE (reference sequence). This CDR3 contains 13 residues. The V segment lost 3 bases and the J segment 7 bases; nucleotides outside the gene matches: 5. CDR3 nucleotide sequence: TGTGCCAGCAGCTCACTCACAGGGGGTGGCTACACCTTC. Amino acids: CASSSLTGGGYTF.

The rearrangement links TRBV28 to TRBJ2-7; 11 bases are shared with TRBD2. The V gene's germline CDR1 is MDHEN and CDR2 SYDVKM. This CDR3 has 19 residues. V lost 3 bases and J lost 6; bases outside the gene matches: 19. The CDR3 bases are TGTGCCAGCAGTTTTGGGGGGGCCATACCTCTACTAGCGGGAGCCGAGCAGTACTTC. It yields the protein CASSFGGAIPLLAGAEQYF.

V is TRBV5-6 and J is TRBJ2-7, with 9 nucleotides matching TRBD1. V was clipped by 4 bases and J by 1 base; unmatched bases: 6. The germline V gene has CDR1 SGHDT and CDR2 YYEEEE. The CDR3 is 15 amino acids. CDR3 coding DNA: TGTGCCAGCAGCCCCGGGACAGGGTCTTCCTACGAGCAGTACTTC. Its translation: CASSPGTGSSYEQYF.

This rearrangement joins TRBV7-8 to TRBJ2-3, with 8 bases that match TRBD1. The germline V gene encodes CDR1 SGHVS and CDR2 FQNEAQ. J was trimmed by 2 bases and V by 5 bases; bases with no gene match: 24. The CDR3 length is 21 residues. The DNA for the CDR3 is TGTGCCAGCAGCCGTAGAGGGGGACAACGGACAGGGTCCATCAACACAGATACGCAGTATTTT. Amino acids: CASSRRGGQRTGSINTDTQYF.

The rearrangement uses TRBV5-1 and TRBJ1-2, with 7 bases that match TRBD1. The CDR3 sequence is 15 residues long. Germline lookup yields CDR1 SGHRS and CDR2 YFSETQ. Losses at the gene ends were 3 bases for V and 2 bases for J; bases not matched to a gene: 7. The CDR3 DNA follows: TGCGCCAGCAGCTGGACTTCAGGGGGAAACTATGGCTACACCTTC. Translation gives CASSWTSGGNYGYTF.

The chain links TRBV9 to TRBJ2-3; D is perhaps TRBD1 (7 bases). Trimming cost V 4 bases and J 2 bases, with 14 bases left between them. The CDR3 extends over 15 amino acids. Per germline, CDR1 SGDLS and CDR2 YYNGEE. Here the CDR3 DNA reads TGTGCCAGCAGCCCAGCAGGGGGGAACACAGATACGCAGTATTTT. It translates to CASSPAGGNTDTQYF.

The chain is built from TRBV2 and TRBJ2-5; no definite D call. The DNA matches TRBJ2-7 better at its end, which makes the J call doubtful. The length of the CDR3 is 10 residues. Germline V gene data show CDR1 as SNHLY and CDR2 as FYNNEI. The CDR3 reads CASSVSEQYF. CDR3 in DNA: TGTGCCAGCAGTGTTTCCGAGCAGTACTTC.

The chain joins TRBV5-1 to TRBJ1-1; unclear D gene. Germline V lookup: CDR1 SGHRS, CDR2 YFSETQ. This CDR3 region has 15 residues. V lost 4 bases to trimming and J lost 2 bases, with 15 bases between them. CDR3 sequence reads: CASSPYPGGNTEAFF. CDR3 sequence (DNA): TGCGCCAGCAGCCCTTACCCCGGAGGTAACACTGAAGCTTTCTTT.

The chain employs TRBV5-1 and TRBJ1-5; no clear D gene. The V gene's germline CDR1 is SGHRS and CDR2 YFSETQ. The CDR3 has 16 amino acids. Deletions cut 0 bases from V and 3 bases from J, with 13 bases between. The CDR3 reads CASSLEAGGYNQPQHF. CDR3 bases: TGCGCCAGCAGCTTGGAGGCCGGAGGATACAATCAGCCCCAGCATTTT. Full variable domain (remainder filled in from reference TRBV5-1 and TRBJ1-5): KAGVTQTPRYLIKTRGQQVTLSCSPISGHRSVSWYQQTPGQGLQFLFEYFSETQRNKGNFPGRFSGRQFSNSRSEMNVSTLELGDSALYLCASSLEAGGYNQPQHFGDGTRLSIL.

This clone was observed once. V usage is TRBV7-9 and J usage is TRBJ2-7; 7 nucleotides line up with TRBD1. Trimming at V came to 5 bases and at J to 5 bases, leaving 9 bases not matched to a gene. This CDR3 comprises 14 residues. The germline CDR1 and CDR2 sequences are SEHNR and FQNEAQ (reference sequence). CDR3 DNA: TGTGCCAGCAGCCAAACAGGGGATGGCGACGAGCAGTACTTC. Translated, it gives CASSQTGDGDEQYF.

The V gene is TRBV28, the J gene TRBJ2-7; 8 bases are shared with TRBD1. The trim removed 2 bases at V and 5 bases at J, leaving 5 bases unmatched. The CDR3 runs to 14 residues. Germline V gene lookup returns CDR1 MDHEN and CDR2 SYDVKM. In DNA form, the CDR3 reads TGTGCCAGCAGTTTACCCGACAGGGGCCACGAGCAGTACTTC. As protein: CASSLPDRGHEQYF.

The DNA of the CDR3 is TGCGCCAGCAGCCGAACCCCGGGGAGTCAAGAGACCCAGTACTTC. Translated, it gives CASSRTPGSQETQYF. V is TRBV4-1 and J is TRBJ2-5, with TRBD2 as a possible D gene (5 bases). The V end lost 4 bases, the J end lost 2 bases, and 14 bases lay between the germline ends. CDR1 MGHRA and CDR2 YSYEKL come from the germline V gene. The CDR3 is 15 amino acids.